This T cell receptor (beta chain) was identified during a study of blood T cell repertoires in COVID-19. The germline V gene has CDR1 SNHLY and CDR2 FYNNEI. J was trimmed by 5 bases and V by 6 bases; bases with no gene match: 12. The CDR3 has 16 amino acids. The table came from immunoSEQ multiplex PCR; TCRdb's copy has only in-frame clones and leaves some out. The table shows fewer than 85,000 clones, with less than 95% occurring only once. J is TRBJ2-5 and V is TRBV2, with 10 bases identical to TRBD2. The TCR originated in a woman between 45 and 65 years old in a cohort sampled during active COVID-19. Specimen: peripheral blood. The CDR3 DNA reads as TGTGCCAGCAGGGAAAGGGAGCTAGCGGGAGCTGAGACCCAGTACTTC. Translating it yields CASRERELAGAETQYF.